This T cell receptor (beta chain) originates from a study of blood T cell repertoires in COVID-19. In the study's own analysis: Amplification of reference gene primers provided the estimated nucleated cell counts. Assay used: immunoSEQ multiplex PCR; TCRdb lists only in-frame clones, some missing. Clone size and V and J calls were adopted from that table, with D and trimming inferred from the DNA. The sample gives a few hundred thousand clones, approximately 82% of which show up once; 3.1% is in the top ten. V was trimmed by 0 bases and J by 3 bases, leaving 11 bases between them. This CDR3 comprises 15 residues. Germline lookup yields CDR1 GTSNPN and CDR2 SVGIG (reference sequence).

The sequenced material came from peripheral blood. V and J are TRBV30 and TRBJ2-2; D might be TRBD1 (6 bases). The sequence was obtained from a woman under 30 with acute or convalescent COVID-19. The CDR3 sequence: CAWSVGAGDTGELFF. DNA of the CDR3: TGTGCCTGGAGTGTGGGGGCCGGGGACACCGGGGAGCTGTTTTTT.